This T cell receptor beta chain is from a study of blood T cell repertoires in COVID-19. The CDR3 extends over 17 amino acids. Germline CDR1 is GTSNPN and CDR2 is SVGIG (reference sequence). V shed 7 bases and J 0 bases; nucleotides not matched to a gene: 13. TCRdb's copy holds only in-frame clones and misses some; the assay was immunoSEQ multiplex PCR. The repertoire holds roughly 330,000 clones, roughly 87% seen once, with 5.5% to 7% in the top ten. What was sequenced was PBMCs or T cells enriched from blood (not recorded which). The V and J genes are TRBV30 and TRBJ2-3; TRBD2 matches at 10 bases. The receptor was isolated from a woman in her 30s who had recovered from COVID-19. Here the CDR3 reads CAYTGSGGAPSTDTQYF. In nucleotides, the CDR3 is TGTGCCTACACGGGGAGCGGGGGGGCCCCTAGCACAGATACGCAGTATTTT.